Listed here is a single T cell receptor beta chain. The data derive from a study of T cell changes during pregnancy in multiple sclerosis. Trimming cost V 0 bases and J 6 bases, with 12 bases left between them. The CDR3 is 15 amino acids. The V gene's germline CDR1 is SGHRS and CDR2 YFSETQ. Sequencing used immunoSEQ multiplex PCR; TCRdb keeps in-frame clones, though not all of them. The sample consists of under 40,000 clones, about 92% of them appearing once. The J gene is TRBJ1-4, the V gene TRBV5-1; D is possibly TRBD1 (5 bases). The origin of this receptor is a female donor in good health, enrolled as a control in a pregnancy study. The specimen was peripheral blood, collected in the third trimester of pregnancy. The CDR3 DNA is TGCGCCAGCAGCTTGGGTACAGGCCCCGATGAAAAACTGTTTTTT. Its protein is CASSLGTGPDEKLFF.